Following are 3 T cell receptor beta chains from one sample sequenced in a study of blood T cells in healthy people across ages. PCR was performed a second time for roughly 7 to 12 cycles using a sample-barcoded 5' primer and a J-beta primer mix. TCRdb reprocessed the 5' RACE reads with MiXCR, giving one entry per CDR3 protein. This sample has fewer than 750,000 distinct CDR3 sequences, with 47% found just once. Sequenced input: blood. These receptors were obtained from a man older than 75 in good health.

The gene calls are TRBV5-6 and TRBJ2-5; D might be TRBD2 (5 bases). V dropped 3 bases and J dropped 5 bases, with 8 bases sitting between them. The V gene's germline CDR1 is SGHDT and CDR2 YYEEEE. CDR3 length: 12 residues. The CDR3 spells CASSWQRETQYF. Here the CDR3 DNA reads TGTGCCAGCAGCTGGCAGCGGGAGACCCAGTACTTC.

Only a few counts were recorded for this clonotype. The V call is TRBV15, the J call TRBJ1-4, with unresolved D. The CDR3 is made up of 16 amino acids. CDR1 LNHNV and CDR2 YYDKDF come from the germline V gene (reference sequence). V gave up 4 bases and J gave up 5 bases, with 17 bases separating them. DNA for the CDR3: TGTGCCACCAGCATTCCCCAGGCGGGCGGGAATGAAAAACTGTTTTTT. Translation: CATSIPQAGGNEKLFF.

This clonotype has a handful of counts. The CDR3 sequence is CASSYYPGTGVGSYNEQFF. CDR3 bases: TGTGCCAGCAGTTACTACCCCGGGACAGGGGTGGGCTCCTACAATGAGCAGTTCTTC. The chain couples TRBV6-5 to TRBJ2-1; TRBD1 aligns across 10 bases. With 1 base clipped from V and 0 bases from J, the junction kept 9 bases outside the gene matches. The CDR3 is 19 residues long. Germline V gene data show CDR1 as MNHEY and CDR2 as SVGAGI.